Each of the 9 T cell receptor beta chains below was sequenced from the same sample in a study of PD-1 blockade in mismatch repair-deficient tumors. Profiled with immunoSEQ multiplex PCR; TCRdb holds only in-frame clones, not every one. This sample has thousands of clones, with 85% to 90% found just once. Material: PBMCs, obtained 46 to 48 weeks after starting pembrolizumab. The receptors derive from an adult with mismatch repair-deficient cancer.

The chain is built from TRBV5-6 and TRBJ1-1, with no clear D. Germline V CDR1 and CDR2: SGHDT, YYEEEE. Trimming shortened V by 4 bases and J by 3 bases, and 16 bases separated the two germline ends. The CDR3 has 15 amino acids. The CDR3 bases are TGTGCCAGCAGCATTGTGGTGACTAGCGACACTGAAGCTTTCTTT. Encoded protein: CASSIVVTSDTEAFF.

J is TRBJ1-1 and V is TRBV5-1, with 8 bases lining up with TRBD1. The ends lost 0 bases at V and 7 bases at J; junction bases unmatched: 8. The CDR3 is made up of 15 amino acids. Germline V CDR1 and CDR2: SGHRS, YFSETQ. Here the CDR3 reads CASSLGTGPAYEAFF. The CDR3 DNA reads as TGCGCCAGCAGCTTGGGGACAGGGCCCGCCTATGAAGCTTTCTTT. The whole variable domain, remainder taken from reference TRBV5-1 and TRBJ1-1, is KAGVTQTPRYLIKTRGQQVTLSCSPISGHRSVSWYQQTPGQGLQFLFEYFSETQRNKGNFPGRFSGRQFSNSRSEMNVSTLELGDSALYLCASSLGTGPAYEAFFGQGTRLTVV.

DNA for the CDR3: TGTGCAAGTCGCTTAGCGGGTAGTAGCGGGAGATGGGGTGAGCAGTTCTTC. Its protein product is CASRLAGSSGRWGEQFF. The gene calls are TRBV12-2 and TRBJ2-1; TRBD2 is taken as the D call from the table, unchecked against the DNA. TRBV12-2 is labeled a pseudogene. This CDR3 region has 17 residues.

This clone was recorded once. The chain is built from TRBV6-1 and TRBJ1-1, with D possibly TRBD1 on 6 matching bases. The CDR3 runs 16 residues. Germline CDR1 MNHNS, CDR2 SASEGT. V shed 3 bases and J shed 1 base, with 15 bases lying between them. This chain's CDR3 is CASSESQGRGNTEAFF. DNA for the CDR3: TGTGCCAGCAGTGAGAGTCAGGGGAGGGGGAACACTGAAGCTTTCTTT.

The rearrangement uses TRBV5-1 and TRBJ2-3; D is perhaps TRBD2 (5 bases). Trimming left V 1 base short and J 1 base short, with 7 bases between. This CDR3 has 14 amino acids. Germline V gene lookup returns CDR1 SGHRS and CDR2 YFSETQ. Here the CDR3 reads CASSLRRGTDTQYF. The CDR3 DNA reads as TGCGCCAGCAGCTTGAGGCGGGGCACAGATACGCAGTATTTT.

The chain has TRBV7-2 and TRBJ1-1; D is uncertain. The CDR3 consists of 13 residues. Trimming pared 1 base from V and 11 bases from J, leaving 14 bases between. CDR1 is SGHTA, CDR2 FQGNSA, per germline. The CDR3 reads CASSLDGGPWAFF. The CDR3 DNA follows: TGTGCCAGCAGCTTAGACGGCGGGCCGTGGGCTTTCTTT.

The V call is TRBV6-1, the J call TRBJ2-2; TRBD2 matches 7 bases. Trimming at V came to 7 bases and at J to 4 bases, leaving 9 bases not matched to a gene. Per germline, CDR1 MNHNS and CDR2 SASEGT. The CDR3 consists of 15 residues. CDR3 bases: TGTGCCAGCATACGAGGGAGGGAATCCACCGGGGAGCTGTTTTTT. It codes for CASIRGRESTGELFF.

This rearrangement joins TRBV5-1 to TRBJ2-1, with a weak D call TRBD1 (9 bases). Germline lookup yields CDR1 SGHRS and CDR2 YFSETQ. This CDR3 contains 15 residues. The V and J ends lost 4 bases and 6 bases respectively, with 17 bases between them. The CDR3 is CASSRGGQGLNEQFF. The CDR3, as DNA: TGCGCCAGCAGCCGGGGGGGACAGGGCCTCAATGAGCAGTTCTTC.

This sequence joins TRBV5-4 and TRBJ2-1; tentative D call: TRBD1 (5 bases). From germline, CDR1 is SGHNT and CDR2 YYREEE (reference sequence). There are 14 residues in the CDR3. The V end lost 2 bases, the J end lost 7 bases, and 13 bases lay between the germline ends. CDR3 coding DNA: TGTGCCAGCAGCTTTGGTGGGAACAGGAATGAGCAGTTCTTC. The encoded protein is CASSFGGNRNEQFF.